The T cell receptor (beta chain) described here comes from a study of T cells expressing NK-cell markers. As for the study in general: Beta-chain profiling covered CD3+CD56+NKG2C+, CD3+CD56+NKG2C- and CD3+CD56-NKG2C+ sorted subsets. Seven HCMV-seropositive donors and one seronegative donor made up the eight sequenced donors. Study-wide results and caveats: Dominance of the CD3+CD56-NKG2C+ fraction by these clonotypes also held in four donors.

The CDR3 totals 17 residues. Germline assignment: CDR1 MNHEY and CDR2 SVGEGT. TCR beta libraries carry UMIs added by 5'RACE template switching. One entry per CDR3 protein, without DNA, is what TCRdb gives after re-calling the 5' RACE reads. This table lists about 260,000 distinct CDR3 sequences. As regards this clonotype: Its matching antigen is unknown.

This receptor was identified in a woman aged 18-70 years in good health. Sequences were obtained from blood T cells: a sorted CD56 or NKG2C T cell subset, CD4+ or CD8+ T cells, or bulk PBMC T cells (not recorded which). The rearrangement links TRBV6-2 or TRBV6-3 to TRBJ2-2; as DNA is missing, the TRBD2 call by TCRdb cannot be tested. The CDR3 here is CASSYSRRLAGDGELFF.